Sequencing of this T cell receptor beta chain was carried out in a study of T cell responses to AZD1222 COVID-19 vaccine. Findings and caveats of the study: White British people made up most donors, females outnumbered males, and clonal diversity was possibly underestimated. Only five to seven AZD1222 recipients tested seropositive at baseline.

Worth noting for this clone: What it binds is not known.

Germline V lookup: CDR1 LNHDA, CDR2 SQIVND (reference sequence). The CDR3 is 15 residues long. V dropped 4 bases and J dropped 7; count of bases not matched to a gene: 9. Pooling was applied to second doses at about 4 or about 12 weeks. The protocol was immunoSEQ multiplex PCR, while the TCRdb copy is restricted to in-frame clones and leaves out a portion. The table has around 130,000 clones, about 91% seen once; the top ten hold around 1.9%. The sample was peripheral blood, taken 28 days after the second AZD1222 dose. V and J are TRBV19 and TRBJ1-4; 7 bases are a match to TRBD1. The sequence came from an adult who received the AZD1222 COVID-19 vaccine. The CDR3, as DNA: TGTGCCAGTAGTAGGCCAACAGGGGAGAGTGAAAAACTGTTTTTT. Translation: CASSRPTGESEKLFF.